The 30 T cell receptor beta chains presented below share a single source sample, sequenced in a study of shared clonotypes between healthy human individuals. Measured with immunoSEQ multiplex PCR; TCRdb has only the in-frame clones, and not every one. The sample records 180,000 or so clones, around 93% being singletons. The sequenced material came from naive CD4+ T cells sorted from blood. Subset here: CD45RA+ positively selected. These TCRs come from a woman in her twenties or thirties in good health.

This chain joins TRBV4-1 and TRBJ2-7; possible D gene TRBD2, 5 bases. Germline V gene data show CDR1 as MGHRA and CDR2 as YSYEKL. Trimming left V 0 bases short and J 3 bases short, with 15 bases between. There are 16 residues in the CDR3. This CDR3 is CASSQELLGSGYEQYF. The CDR3 DNA is TGCGCCAGCAGCCAAGAACTATTAGGGAGCGGCTACGAGCAGTACTTC.

This sequence joins TRBV6-6 and TRBJ2-1, with 9 nucleotides matching TRBD1. The CDR3 sequence is 15 residues long. V gave up 6 bases and J gave up 1 base; unmatched junction bases: 4. Germline CDR1 reads MNHNY; CDR2 reads SVGAGI (reference sequence). CDR3 bases: TGTGCCAGCAGGTCCGGGACAGGGTCCTACAATGAGCAGTTCTTC. Its protein is CASRSGTGSYNEQFF.

The rearrangement joins TRBV5-6 to TRBJ2-6; no definite D call. Trimming removed 4 bases from V and 0 bases from J, with 8 bases in between. Germline loops: CDR1 SGHDT, CDR2 YYEEEE. This CDR3 comprises 15 residues. CDR3 sequence: CASSRWGSGANVLTF. The CDR3 DNA reads TGTGCCAGCAGCCGCTGGGGCTCTGGGGCCAACGTCCTGACTTTC.

The rearrangement joins TRBV18 to TRBJ2-3, with D possibly matching TRBD1 (6 bases). The CDR3 spans 15 residues. CDR1 is KGHSH, CDR2 LQKENI, per germline. V lost 6 bases and J lost 0, with 13 bases in between. The DNA of the CDR3 is TGTGCCAGCTCCCTCAGGACAGATAGCACAGATACGCAGTATTTT. It is translated as CASSLRTDSTDTQYF.

This CDR3 reads CASSRGTVGQTNGYTF. The CDR3 DNA follows: TGCGCCAGCAGCCGAGGGACTGTGGGACAGACAAATGGCTACACCTTC. This sequence joins TRBV4-1 and TRBJ1-2; 7 nucleotides line up with TRBD1. Per germline, CDR1 MGHRA and CDR2 YSYEKL. V shed 4 bases, J shed 6 bases, and the junction held 14 bases outside the gene matches. CDR3 size: 16 residues.

This clone came up a few times. The chain employs TRBV7-2 and TRBJ2-7, with D unclear. The CDR3 sequence is 13 residues long. The ends were cut back, 1 base at V and 6 bases at J, with 10 bases in the middle. Germline values: CDR1 SGHTA, CDR2 FQGNSA. In DNA form, the CDR3 reads TGTGCCAGCAGCTTAGTGGGTGGGTCCGAGCAGTACTTC. It codes for CASSLVGGSEQYF. The variable domain in full, completed from reference TRBV7-2 and TRBJ2-7, reads GAGVSQSPSNKVTEKGKDVELRCDPISGHTALYWYRQSLGQGLEFLIYFQGNSAPDKSGLPSDRFSAERTGGSVSTLTIQRTQQEDSAVYLCASSLVGGSEQYFGPGTRLTVT.

This chain links TRBV5-4 with TRBJ1-1; TRBD1 matches at 8 bases. The trim removed 3 bases at V and 5 bases at J, leaving 3 bases unmatched. CDR1 and CDR2 (germline): SGHNT, YYREEE (reference sequence). CDR3 length: 13 residues. Written as DNA, the CDR3 is TGTGCCAGCAGCTCGACAGGGGTTACTGAAGCTTTCTTT. It encodes CASSSTGVTEAFF. Looking up the rest from reference TRBV5-4 and TRBJ1-1 gives the full variable domain: ETGVTQSPTHLIKTRGQQVTLRCSSQSGHNTVSWYQQALGQGPQFIFQYYREEENGRGNFPPRFSGLQFPNYSSELNVNALELDDSALYLCASSSTGVTEAFFGQGTRLTVV.

CDR3 coding DNA: TGTGCCTGGAACCCCAGGCTAGCGGGAGGGCCAGAAGAGCAGTTCTTC. Its protein is CAWNPRLAGGPEEQFF. J is TRBJ2-1 and V is TRBV30; 12 bases line up with TRBD2. CDR1 and CDR2 (germline): GTSNPN, SVGIG (reference sequence). The CDR3 sequence is 16 residues long. The V and J ends lost 4 bases and 10 bases, in that order; junction bases with no gene match: 14.

The chain combines TRBV27 with TRBJ1-1; no reliable D call. Trimming took off 6 bases at V and 0 bases at J, with 11 bases between the two ends. The CDR3 runs 14 residues. CDR1 is MNHEY and CDR2 is SMNVEV in the germline V gene (reference sequence). The CDR3 spells CASRPDGLNTEAFF. DNA of the CDR3: TGTGCCAGCAGACCCGACGGACTGAACACTGAAGCTTTCTTT.

V usage is TRBV28 and J usage is TRBJ1-5; D possibly corresponds to TRBD1 (5 bases). The germline V gene has CDR1 MDHEN and CDR2 SYDVKM. The CDR3 sequence is 15 residues long. Trimming took 3 bases from V and 4 from J, leaving 13 bases between them. CDR3 loop: CASSFRGGGNQPQHF. As DNA, the CDR3 is TGTGCCAGCAGTTTCCGGGGCGGCGGGAATCAGCCCCAGCATTTT.

This sequence joins TRBV5-6 and TRBJ2-5; a weak D match, TRBD2 (5 bases). The end of the DNA fits TRBJ2-7 better, so the J call may be wrong. CDR1 SGHDT and CDR2 YYEEEE come from the germline V gene. The CDR3 runs 15 residues. CDR3 amino acids: CASSSGLLNAYEQYF. The CDR3 bases are TGTGCCAGCAGCTCTGGACTCCTGAATGCCTACGAGCAGTACTTC.

The chain uses TRBV28 and TRBJ2-5; D gene ambiguous. The DNA end is more similar to TRBJ2-7, so the J call may be wrong. Germline V gene lookup returns CDR1 MDHEN and CDR2 SYDVKM. This CDR3 has 12 residues. CDR3 sequence reads: CASSLYQGEQYF. CDR3 nucleotide sequence: TGTGCCAGCAGTTTATACCAAGGCGAGCAGTACTTC.

J is TRBJ2-7 and V is TRBV30; TRBD2 is a possible D gene (5 bases). Deletions cut 1 base from V and 3 bases from J, with 16 bases between. The CDR3 covers 15 residues. Germline CDR1 is GTSNPN and CDR2 is SVGIG (reference sequence). CDR3 DNA: TGTGCCTGGAGTGGGGCAAGAGGACTTTTCTACGAGCAGTACTTC. Translating it yields CAWSGARGLFYEQYF.

This chain joins TRBV19 and TRBJ1-1; 9 positions match TRBD1. This CDR3 is built from 13 residues. The germline CDR1 and CDR2 sequences are LNHDA and SQIVND (reference sequence). Unmatched junction bases numbered 2, after V lost 4 bases and J lost 5 bases. CDR3 nucleotides: TGTGCCAGTAGTACGGGACAGGGAACTGAAGCTTTCTTT. It translates to CASSTGQGTEAFF.

This chain links TRBV10-3 with TRBJ1-2, with D possibly matching TRBD1 (6 bases). The ends were cut back, 0 bases at V and 5 bases at J, with 16 bases in the middle. Per germline, CDR1 ENHRY and CDR2 SYGVKD. The CDR3 contains 16 residues. The CDR3 nucleotides read TGTGCCATCAGTGAGTCGGGGCAGGGGATACAATATGGCTACACCTTC. Amino acids: CAISESGQGIQYGYTF.

In this sample, this clone turned up a few times. V and J are TRBV6-6 and TRBJ2-7, with D perhaps matching TRBD1 (6 bases). Germline-derived CDR1 and CDR2 are MNHNY and SVGAGI (reference sequence). The CDR3 loop spans 12 amino acids. Deletions cut 4 bases from V and 2 bases from J, with 6 bases between. In DNA form, the CDR3 reads TGTGCCAGCAGTTGGACAGCCTACGAGCAGTACTTC. As protein: CASSWTAYEQYF.

For the CDR3, the DNA is TGTGCCAGTAGGGAAACTAATCAGCCCCAGCATTTT. Protein: CASRETNQPQHF. This chain links TRBV19 with TRBJ1-5; D call uncertain. V was clipped by 6 bases and J by 4 bases, with 7 bases between them. There are 12 residues in the CDR3. Germline CDR1 reads LNHDA; CDR2 reads SQIVND (reference sequence).

The chain is built from TRBV9 and TRBJ2-4, with 11 bases that match TRBD2. J was trimmed by 6 bases and V by 3 bases; bases with no gene match: 5. The germline CDR1 and CDR2 sequences are SGDLS and YYNGEE. This CDR3 is 15 amino acids long. CDR3 loop: CASSGDSGRGNIQYF. The CDR3 nucleotides read TGTGCCAGCAGCGGAGATAGCGGGAGGGGAAACATTCAGTACTTC.

The chain is built from TRBV2 and TRBJ1-6; D possibly corresponds to TRBD1 (5 bases). Per the germline V gene, CDR1 is SNHLY and CDR2 is FYNNEI. Trimming took off 2 bases at V and 7 bases at J, with 9 bases between the two ends. This CDR3 contains 14 residues. CDR3 protein: CASSEQGLNSPLHF. In nucleotides, the CDR3 is TGTGCCAGCAGTGAACAGGGCTTAAATTCACCCCTCCACTTT.

Here the CDR3 DNA reads TGTGCCAGCAGTTACTCGAGGACCGACAATCAGCCCCAGCATTTT. It encodes CASSYSRTDNQPQHF. The chain links TRBV6-6 to TRBJ1-5, with no clear D. Trimming took off 0 bases at V and 3 bases at J, with 9 bases between the two ends. Germline lookup yields CDR1 MNHNY and CDR2 SVGAGI (reference sequence). The CDR3 totals 15 residues.

This clone was detected only once. V and J are TRBV7-3 and TRBJ2-7; 10 bases are a match to TRBD2. This CDR3 has 18 residues. The germline gives CDR1 SGHTA, CDR2 FQGTGA. J gave up 2 bases and V 5 bases, and 15 bases lay outside the gene matches. The CDR3 bases are TGTGCCAGCAGCCCCGTGTTGCTAACTAGCGGGAAACCCTACGAGCAGTACTTC. Translated: CASSPVLLTSGKPYEQYF.

In regard to this clone: The same CDR3 also results from other DNA sequences found in this sample. The chain employs TRBV18 and TRBJ2-3, with 11 bases that match TRBD2. Germline CDR1 is KGHSH and CDR2 is LQKENI. The CDR3 has 15 residues. V gave up 3 bases and J gave up 1 base; unmatched junction bases: 0. This chain's CDR3 is CASSPGLAGTDTQYF. The CDR3 DNA reads as TGTGCCAGCTCACCGGGACTAGCGGGCACAGATACGCAGTATTTT.

The count of this clone is one. The V call is TRBV19, the J call TRBJ1-2; D unresolved. The V gene's germline CDR1 is LNHDA and CDR2 SQIVND (reference sequence). This CDR3 is 15 amino acids long. Deletions cut 0 bases from V and 4 bases from J, with 12 bases between. The CDR3 nucleotides read TGTGCCAGTAGTATAGAGCGGGGTACGGGCTATGGCTACACCTTC. Translating gives CASSIERGTGYGYTF. Filled out from reference TRBV19 and TRBJ1-2, the complete variable domain reads DGGITQSPKYLFRKEGQNVTLSCEQNLNHDAMYWYRQDPGQGLRLIYYSQIVNDFQKGDIAEGYSVSREKKESFPLTVTSAQKNPTAFYLCASSIERGTGYGYTFGSGTRLTVV.

The gene calls are TRBV5-4 and TRBJ2-5; perhaps TRBD1 as D (6 bases). Matching the DNA end better, TRBJ2-7 makes the J call doubtful. Germline values: CDR1 SGHNT, CDR2 YYREEE (reference sequence). The CDR3 contains 15 residues. The CDR3 DNA sequence: TGTGCCAGCAGCTTGCAGCAGGGGTATGGCTACGAGCAGTACTTC. It translates to CASSLQQGYGYEQYF.

V and J are TRBV19 and TRBJ1-1; D might be TRBD1 (5 bases). The germline gives CDR1 LNHDA, CDR2 SQIVND (reference sequence). V was trimmed by 4 bases and J by 1 base, leaving 19 bases between them. The CDR3 sequence is 17 residues long. Here the CDR3 reads CASSTGRPGYGNTEAFF. CDR3 in DNA: TGTGCCAGTAGTACCGGACGTCCAGGGTACGGGAACACTGAAGCTTTCTTT.

The chain combines TRBV28 with TRBJ1-2; D is perhaps TRBD1 (6 bases). CDR1 and CDR2 from the germline V gene are MDHEN and SYDVKM. There are 19 residues in the CDR3. V lost 4 bases and J lost 5, with 29 bases in between. The CDR3 reads CASSSPVGDPRGQSYGYTF. In DNA form, the CDR3 reads TGTGCCAGCAGTTCGCCTGTGGGGGACCCCCGGGGGCAAAGTTATGGCTACACCTTC.

The rearrangement joins TRBV7-2 to TRBJ2-7; 16 nucleotides match TRBD2. This CDR3 contains 18 residues. With 7 bases clipped from V and 5 bases from J, the junction kept 14 bases outside the gene matches. Germline V gene sequence: CDR1 SGHTA, CDR2 FQGNSA. The CDR3 sequence is CASIRPGLAGGPTNEQYF. The CDR3 DNA is TGTGCCAGCATCCGCCCGGGACTAGCGGGAGGGCCTACTAACGAGCAGTACTTC.

The CDR3 nucleotides are TGTGCCAGCAGCTCCTCGAGCGGGAGGTCCCTCCGGGGGGAGCAGTACTTC. Its translation is CASSSSSGRSLRGEQYF. This rearrangement joins TRBV28 to TRBJ2-7, with 9 bases that match TRBD2. J lost 7 bases, V lost 6 bases, and 19 bases had no gene match. Per the germline V gene, CDR1 is MDHEN and CDR2 is SYDVKM. The CDR3 sequence is 17 residues long. The variable domain in full, completed from reference TRBV28 and TRBJ2-7, reads DVKVTQSSRYLVKRTGEKVFLECVQDMDHENMFWYRQDPGLGLRLIYFSYDVKMKEKGDIPEGYSVSREKKERFSLILESASTNQTSMYLCASSSSSGRSLRGEQYFGPGTRLTVT.

The V call is TRBV5-4, the J call TRBJ1-2, with 10 bases lining up with TRBD1. Germline trimming cut 0 bases from V and 1 base from J; bases unmatched to any gene: 9. This CDR3 contains 18 residues. Germline CDR1 SGHNT, CDR2 YYREEE (reference sequence). The CDR3 bases are TGTGCCAGCAGCTTGGGACAGGGGGCGCCCAATCTTAACTATGGCTACACCTTC. The encoded protein is CASSLGQGAPNLNYGYTF.

The chain couples TRBV6-4 to TRBJ1-1; D call uncertain. Trimming stripped 2 bases from V and 1 base from J, with 5 bases between. The CDR3 spans 13 residues. Germline loops: CDR1 MRHNA, CDR2 SNTAGT. As DNA, the CDR3 is TGTGCCAGCAGTGACAGAGAGAACACTGAAGCTTTCTTT. Its protein product is CASSDRENTEAFF.